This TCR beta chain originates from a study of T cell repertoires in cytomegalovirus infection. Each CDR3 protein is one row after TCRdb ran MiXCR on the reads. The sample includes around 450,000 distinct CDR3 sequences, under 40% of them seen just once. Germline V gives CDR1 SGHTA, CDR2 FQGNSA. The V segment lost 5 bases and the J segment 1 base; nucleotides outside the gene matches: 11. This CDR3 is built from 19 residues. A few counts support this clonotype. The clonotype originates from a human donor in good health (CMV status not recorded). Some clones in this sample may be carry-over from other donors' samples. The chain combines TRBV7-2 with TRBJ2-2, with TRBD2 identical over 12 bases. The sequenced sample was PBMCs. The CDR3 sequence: CASSRPASGGALNTGELFF. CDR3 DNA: TGTGCCAGCAGCCGCCCGGCTAGCGGGGGGGCGTTGAACACCGGGGAGCTGTTTTTT. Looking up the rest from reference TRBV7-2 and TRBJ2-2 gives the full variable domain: GAGVSQSPSNKVTEKGKDVELRCDPISGHTALYWYRQSLGQGLEFLIYFQGNSAPDKSGLPSDRFSAERTGGSVSTLTIQRTQQEDSAVYLCASSRPASGGALNTGELFFGEGSRLTVL.